The 15 T cell receptor beta chains below were found in one sample sequenced in a study of identical twins. TCRdb re-analysed the 5' RACE reads in MiXCR, keeping a single row per CDR3 protein. The top ten clones hold approximately 0.25% of a sample with some 1,600,000 distinct CDR3 sequences, under 35% of them seen once. The source material was cord blood. The receptors were gathered from a newborn girl in good health.

A few counts support this clonotype. The rearrangement joins TRBV6-5 to TRBJ2-1; TRBD2 agrees at 8 bases. The CDR3 consists of 16 residues. Germline V gene data show CDR1 as MNHEY and CDR2 as SVGAGI. V lost 0 bases, J lost 6 bases, and 7 bases stayed unmatched. The CDR3 nucleotides read TGTGCCAGCAGTTACTCGACTAGCGAGACCTTCAATGAGCAGTTCTTC. Translating gives CASSYSTSETFNEQFF.

The CDR3 region is CASSAMIGDHNEKLFF. The CDR3 bases are TGTGCCAGCAGTGCGATGATCGGGGACCATAATGAAAAACTGTTTTTT. The chain combines TRBV12-3 or TRBV12-4 with TRBJ1-4; possible D gene TRBD1, 5 bases. The CDR3 runs to 16 residues. V dropped 5 bases and J dropped 4 bases, with 17 bases sitting between them.

The genes are TRBV4-2 and TRBJ2-1; 8 nucleotides align to TRBD2. V dropped 0 bases and J dropped 5; count of bases not matched to a gene: 12. Germline V gives CDR1 LGHNA, CDR2 YNFKEQ. The CDR3 sequence is 18 residues long. CDR3 DNA: TGTGCCAGCAGCCAAGACTTCAGAGCGGGAGCTTTCAACAATGAGCAGTTCTTC. Amino acids: CASSQDFRAGAFNNEQFF.

The chain has TRBV27 and TRBJ2-3, with 9 bases lining up with TRBD2. V shed 4 bases and J 4 bases; nucleotides not matched to a gene: 6. The CDR3 has 15 residues. Germline-derived CDR1 and CDR2 are MNHEY and SMNVEV (reference sequence). The CDR3 loop reads CASSSQRGVSDTQYF. In DNA, the CDR3 is TGTGCCAGCAGTTCCCAGCGGGGGGTTTCAGATACGCAGTATTTT.

Comment on this clonotype: Since a much larger clone is just one base distant, this may be a read error. J is TRBJ2-5 and V is TRBV12-3 or TRBV12-4; the D is unclear. The CDR3 totals 16 residues. Trimming removed 1 base from V and 7 bases from J, with 19 bases in between. The CDR3 sequence is CASSLGVRVPLGTQYF. The CDR3 DNA reads as TGTGCCAGCAGTTTAGGAGTCAGAGTACCCTTAGGGACCCAGTACTTC.

The chain has TRBV28 and TRBJ2-1, with 12 bases identical to TRBD2. Germline CDR1 reads MDHEN; CDR2 reads SYDVKM. V shed 5 bases and J 2 bases; nucleotides not matched to a gene: 7. CDR3 length equals 17 residues. The CDR3 here is CASSLPTSGSAYNEQFF. In DNA form, the CDR3 reads TGTGCCAGCAGTCTGCCGACTAGCGGGAGTGCCTACAATGAGCAGTTCTTC.

The rearrangement uses TRBV20-1 and TRBJ2-4, with D perhaps matching TRBD1 or TRBD2 (5 bases each). Germline loops: CDR1 DFQATT, CDR2 SNEGSKA (reference sequence). The CDR3 length is 21 residues. The V end lost 3 bases, the J end lost 0 bases, and 30 bases lay between the germline ends. The CDR3 bases are TGCAGTGCTAGCCGAGTCGGGGTCTTGGCGGGCCCCAGGGTAGCCAAAAACATTCAGTACTTC. Encoded protein: CSASRVGVLAGPRVAKNIQYF.

This sequence joins TRBV20-1 and TRBJ2-1; no reliable D call. V was trimmed by 1 base and J by 1 base, leaving 11 bases between them. Germline values: CDR1 DFQATT, CDR2 SNEGSKA (reference sequence). The CDR3 has 15 residues. CDR3 amino acids: CSARGVARSYNEQFF. The CDR3 bases are TGCAGTGCTAGAGGGGTAGCAAGGTCCTACAATGAGCAGTTCTTC.

CDR3 sequence reads: CASSFRGLVYNEQFF. CDR3 sequence (DNA): TGTGCCAGCAGTTTCAGGGGGCTAGTCTACAATGAGCAGTTCTTC. The chain links TRBV25-1 to TRBJ2-1; 8 bases fit TRBD1. There are 15 residues in the CDR3. Germline V lookup: CDR1 MGHDK, CDR2 SYGVNS. Unmatched junction bases numbered 6, after V lost 5 bases and J lost 3 bases.

The chain has TRBV7-2 and TRBJ2-7; D is undetermined. The CDR3 is 13 amino acids. Trimming removed 5 bases at V and 5 bases at J, with 13 bases between. Germline V gene sequence: CDR1 SGHTA, CDR2 FQGNSA. CDR3: CASSPSTFHEQYF. The CDR3 DNA reads as TGTGCCAGCAGCCCCTCAACCTTTCACGAGCAGTACTTC.

This clonotype was detected only a few times. V is TRBV4-2 and J is TRBJ1-2, with 7 bases fitting TRBD1. With V trimmed by 1 base and J by 6 bases, 14 bases remained unmatched. Germline CDR1 LGHNA, CDR2 YNFKEQ. The CDR3 sequence is 17 residues long. CDR3 DNA sequence: TGTGCCAGCAGCCAAGTCGGTGGGGCAGGGGGAACTAATGGCTACACCTTC. This encodes CASSQVGGAGGTNGYTF.

This clonotype was found a few times. The rearrangement links TRBV12-5 to TRBJ2-3; 13 bases align to TRBD2. V dropped 1 base and J dropped 3; count of bases not matched to a gene: 4. The V gene's germline CDR1 is LGHNT and CDR2 FRNRAP. This CDR3 has 17 residues. CDR3 residues: CASGLAQTSGRTDTQYF. For the CDR3, the DNA is TGTGCTAGTGGTTTGGCTCAGACTAGCGGGAGGACAGATACGCAGTATTTT.

The chain couples TRBV20-1 to TRBJ1-4; D uncertain. V lost 3 bases and J lost 0, with 5 bases in between. The CDR3 spans 13 residues. Germline CDR1 and CDR2: DFQATT and SNEGSKA (reference sequence). The CDR3 loop is CSARTSTNEKLFF. CDR3 nucleotide sequence: TGCAGTGCTAGGACATCAACTAATGAAAAACTGTTTTTT.

This clonotype has just a few counts. J is TRBJ2-6 and V is TRBV5-1; D possibly matches TRBD1 or TRBD2 (5 bases each). The germline V and J ends were trimmed by 1 base and 0 bases, with 11 bases remaining between them. The CDR3 sequence is 17 residues long. The germline CDR1 and CDR2 sequences are SGHRS and YFSETQ. Here the CDR3 reads CASSLTSGASGANVLTF. As DNA, the CDR3 is TGCGCCAGCAGCTTGACTTCCGGGGCCTCTGGGGCCAACGTCCTGACTTTC.

The chain carries TRBV12-3 or TRBV12-4 and TRBJ1-5; the match to TRBD1 covers 8 bases. The CDR3 is made up of 16 amino acids. Trimming cost V 2 bases and J 6 bases; bases outside gene matches: 9. CDR3 nucleotide sequence: TGTGCCAGCAGTTTAATCCTAGGGACAGGCCCTCAGCCCCAGCATTTT. It specifies CASSLILGTGPQPQHF.